The 19 T cell receptor beta chains below were found in one sample sequenced in a study of human T cells and chemical hapten exposure. TCRdb re-called the RACE reads with MiXCR, one entry per CDR3 protein. The sample holds some 300,000 distinct CDR3 sequences, roughly 6% seen once. Stated time point: pre-sensitization, week 0. Sample treatment: therapeutic diphenylcyclopropenone sensitization with weekly scalp DPC. Sequencing used whole blood, obtained in connection with sensitization to the hapten diphenylcyclopropenone (DPC). These receptors came from a woman aged 18 to 35 with alopecia areata. Some clones in this sample may be carry-over from other donors' samples.

This chain links TRBV12-3 or TRBV12-4 with TRBJ1-2; D call uncertain. The CDR3 is made up of 12 amino acids. The V and J ends lost 3 bases and 8 bases respectively, with 10 bases between them. The CDR3 protein is CASSFSLGGYTF. CDR3 nucleotides: TGTGCCAGCAGTTTTTCGCTCGGGGGCTACACCTTC.

This clonotype was recorded at least ten times. The chain links TRBV29-1 to TRBJ2-3, with 9 bases aligning to TRBD1. The CDR3 runs 13 residues. After removal of 8 bases from V and 3 bases from J, the junction contained 6 bases not matched to a gene. Looked up from germline, CDR1 is SQVTM and CDR2 is ANQGSEA. DNA of the CDR3: TGCAGCACCCGGGACAGGGCAACAGATACGCAGTATTTT. This gives the protein CSTRDRATDTQYF.

Ten or more counts support this clonotype. V and J are TRBV5-4 and TRBJ2-3; D remains unclear. Looked up from germline, CDR1 is SGHNT and CDR2 is YYREEE (reference sequence). Trimming took off 2 bases at V and 2 bases at J, with 12 bases between the two ends. The length of the CDR3 is 15 residues. CDR3 in DNA: TGTGCCAGCAGCTTTTCAGGTTACGACACAGATACGCAGTATTTT. Translation: CASSFSGYDTDTQYF.

This clonotype was seen ten or more times. V usage is TRBV29-1 and J usage is TRBJ2-5; D is perhaps TRBD1 (6 bases). This CDR3 has 13 residues. CDR1 SQVTM and CDR2 ANQGSEA come from the germline V gene. V was clipped by 8 bases and J by 2 bases, with 15 bases between them. The CDR3 nucleotides are TGCAGCACCTGCCGGACAGCTCAAGAGACCCAGTACTTC. Its translation: CSTCRTAQETQYF.

This clonotype came up a few times. J is TRBJ2-1 and V is TRBV12-3 or TRBV12-4, with D tentatively TRBD1 (6 bases). The V gene lost 5 bases and the J gene lost 1 base, with 9 bases spanning the gap. The CDR3 covers 14 residues. CDR3 in amino acids: CASSDRNSYNEQFF. DNA of the CDR3: TGTGCCAGCAGTGACAGGAATTCCTACAATGAGCAGTTCTTC.

The sample holds many counts of this clonotype. This chain connects TRBV7-2 to TRBJ1-5, with D possibly matching TRBD1 (5 bases). Germline CDR1 reads SGHTA; CDR2 reads FQGNSA. This CDR3 has 15 amino acids. The germline V and J ends were trimmed by 1 base and 5 bases, with 12 bases remaining between them. The CDR3 loop reads CASSLGPGLDQPQHF. DNA for the CDR3: TGTGCCAGCAGCTTAGGACCGGGGCTGGATCAGCCCCAGCATTTT.

This clonotype has only a few counts. CDR3 amino acids: CAIRGRDPLLTGELFF. CDR3 in DNA: TGTGCCATCAGAGGGCGAGATCCATTACTCACCGGGGAGCTGTTTTTT. The chain carries TRBV10-3 and TRBJ2-2; D unresolved. V lost 6 bases to trimming and J lost 4 bases, with 18 bases between them. From germline, CDR1 is ENHRY and CDR2 SYGVKD. This CDR3 comprises 16 residues.

In this sample, this clonotype turned up a few times. The rearrangement joins TRBV18 to TRBJ2-3, with no clear D. V gave up 3 bases and J gave up 0 bases, with 13 bases separating them. Germline V gene lookup returns CDR1 KGHSH and CDR2 LQKENI. This CDR3 comprises 16 residues. This chain's CDR3 is CASSPRWPPSTDTQYF. CDR3 nucleotides: TGTGCCAGCTCACCCCGGTGGCCCCCAAGCACAGATACGCAGTATTTT.

The V call is TRBV6-2 or TRBV6-3, the J call TRBJ1-6, with D perhaps TRBD1 (5 bases). The V end lost 7 bases, the J end lost 9 bases, and 10 bases lay between the germline ends. Germline V lookup: CDR1 MNHEY, CDR2 SVGEGT. The CDR3 totals 12 residues. In nucleotides, the CDR3 is TGTGCCAGCAAGGACATAACTTCACCCCTCCACTTT. Protein product: CASKDITSPLHF.

This clonotype has just a few counts. V gene TRBV4-3 combines with J gene TRBJ2-1, with D perhaps given as TRBD1 or TRBD2 (6 bases each). Per the germline V gene, CDR1 is LGHNA and CDR2 is YSLEER. The CDR3 runs to 14 residues. Trimming removed 6 bases from V and 4 bases from J, with 13 bases in between. For the CDR3, the DNA is TGCGCCAGCAGTGGGGGGCTACAGTACAATGAGCAGTTCTTC. It encodes CASSGGLQYNEQFF.

This clonotype was observed at least ten times. V and J are TRBV18 and TRBJ2-3, with 7 bases aligning to TRBD1. Germline V gene lookup returns CDR1 KGHSH and CDR2 LQKENI. V lost 3 bases and J lost 0; bases outside the gene matches: 3. The CDR3 sequence is 15 residues long. CDR3 amino acids: CASSPTGWSTDTQYF. DNA of the CDR3: TGTGCCAGCTCACCGACAGGGTGGAGCACAGATACGCAGTATTTT.

The gene calls are TRBV20-1 and TRBJ1-5; no clear D. In germline, CDR1 is DFQATT, CDR2 SNEGSKA (reference sequence). Trimming took 3 bases from V and 6 from J, leaving 15 bases between them. The CDR3 consists of 14 residues. The CDR3 nucleotides are TGCAGTGCTAGTGGAGGTCAGGAGGGTCAGCCCCAGCATTTT. Translation: CSASGGQEGQPQHF.

Details on this clonotype: One base away lies a much larger clone, so this may be a sequencing read error. V and J are TRBV28 and TRBJ2-3; D is possibly TRBD1 (5 bases). This CDR3 region has 11 residues. V was trimmed by 10 bases and J by 5 bases, leaving 10 bases between them. The germline V gene has CDR1 MDHEN and CDR2 SYDVKM. The CDR3 sequence is CANRTQDTQYF. In DNA form, the CDR3 reads TGTGCCAACAGGACGCAAGATACGCAGTATTTT.

Concerning this clonotype itself: One junction end does not reproduce the germline sequence, and a read error may be involved. This chain uses TRBV20-1 with TRBJ1-1; 8 nucleotides align to TRBD1. Per the germline V gene, CDR1 is DFQATT and CDR2 is SNEGSKA (reference sequence). There are 15 residues in the CDR3. The CDR3 loop is CSARDTGQDQSHHIF. As DNA, the CDR3 is TGCAGTGCTAGAGATACGGGACAGGATCAATCCCACCACATTTTT.

This chain uses TRBV4-3 with TRBJ2-1; D not certain. The V gene lost 0 bases and the J gene lost 4 bases, with 10 bases spanning the gap. The CDR3 totals 15 residues. The V gene's germline CDR1 is LGHNA and CDR2 YSLEER. CDR3 DNA: TGCGCCAGCAGCCAAGATGGACCCGAATACAATGAGCAGTTCTTC. It is translated as CASSQDGPEYNEQFF.

This clonotype was counted between two and nine times. V gene TRBV7-2 combines with J gene TRBJ1-4; TRBD1 agrees at 8 bases. V lost 3 bases to trimming and J lost 8 bases; unmatched junction nucleotides: 5. CDR1 is SGHTA, CDR2 FQGNSA, per germline. The CDR3 length is 14 residues. CDR3 region: CASSLWTGPEKLFF. The CDR3 nucleotides read TGTGCCAGCAGCTTGTGGACAGGGCCCGAAAAACTGTTTTTT.

This clonotype has a handful of counts. The chain links TRBV12-3 or TRBV12-4 to TRBJ1-1, with a weak D call TRBD1 (6 bases). CDR3 length: 14 amino acids. The germline V and J ends were trimmed by 7 bases and 1 base, with 13 bases remaining between them. CDR3 DNA: TGTGCCAGCACAAGGGACACTGCGAACACTGAAGCTTTCTTT. The encoded protein is CASTRDTANTEAFF.

The table lists this clonotype with many counts. This chain links TRBV6-6 with TRBJ1-2, with 9 bases lining up with TRBD1. The J segment lost 6 bases and the V segment lost 6 bases, leaving 8 bases of the junction unmatched. Germline V gene lookup returns CDR1 MNHNY and CDR2 SVGAGI (reference sequence). This CDR3 comprises 14 residues. CDR3 sequence (DNA): TGTGCCAGCAGCTCTTATACAGGGGGCGATGGCTACACCTTC. It translates to CASSSYTGGDGYTF.

The rearrangement links TRBV18 to TRBJ2-4; TRBD1 matches at 9 bases. CDR3 length: 17 amino acids. CDR1 and CDR2 from the germline V gene are KGHSH and LQKENI. With V trimmed by 5 bases and J by 3 bases, 11 bases remained unmatched. CDR3 loop: CASSVIPGQGGKNIQYF. CDR3 sequence (DNA): TGTGCCAGCTCAGTTATACCGGGACAGGGAGGCAAAAACATTCAGTACTTC.